This record covers a single T cell receptor beta chain. Method: immunoSEQ multiplex PCR; TCRdb's copy keeps in-frame clones and lacks some. The table records 45,000 to 55,000 clones, 80% to 95% of them present only once. This sample was taken from a study of T cell changes during pregnancy in multiple sclerosis. The germline V and J ends were trimmed by 3 bases and 6 bases, with 15 bases remaining between them. Germline lookup yields CDR1 MGHRA and CDR2 YSYEKL. The CDR3 covers 14 residues. Specimen: CD4+ T cells from peripheral blood mononuclear cells, collected after pregnancy. This sequence joins TRBV4-1 and TRBJ2-7; D remains unclear. This TCR came from a female donor in good health, enrolled as a control in a pregnancy study. CDR3 region: CASSQFESAREQYF. For the CDR3, the DNA is TGCGCCAGCAGCCAGTTCGAGAGCGCCCGCGAGCAGTACTTC.